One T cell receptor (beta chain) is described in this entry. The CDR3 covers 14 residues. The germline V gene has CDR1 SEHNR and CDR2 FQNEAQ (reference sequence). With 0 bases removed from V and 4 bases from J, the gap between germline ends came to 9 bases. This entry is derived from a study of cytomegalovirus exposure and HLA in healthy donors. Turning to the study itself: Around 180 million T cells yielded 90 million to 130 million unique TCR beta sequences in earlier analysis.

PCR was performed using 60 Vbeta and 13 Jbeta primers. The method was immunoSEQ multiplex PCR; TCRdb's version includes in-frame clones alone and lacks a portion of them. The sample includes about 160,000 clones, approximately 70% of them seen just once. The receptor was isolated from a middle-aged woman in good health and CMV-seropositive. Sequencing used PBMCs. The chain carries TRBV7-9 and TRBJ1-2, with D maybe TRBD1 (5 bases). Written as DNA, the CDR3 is TGTGCCAGCAGCTTAGCAGACAGCATCTATGGCTACACCTTC. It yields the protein CASSLADSIYGYTF.